This TCR beta chain was captured by sequencing in a study of blood T cells in healthy people across ages. Individuals who donated were healthy Caucasians from Russia aged 6 to 90. A sample-barcoded 5' primer and a J-beta primer mix were used in a second PCR of about 6 to 11 cycles. TCRdb re-analysed the 5' RACE reads in MiXCR, keeping a single row per CDR3 protein. The sample includes roughly 1,000,000 distinct CDR3 sequences, roughly a quarter seen only once; the top ten take less than 0.75%. CDR3 length equals 18 residues. From germline, CDR1 is SGDLS and CDR2 YYNGEE. Trimming pared 0 bases from V and 0 bases from J, leaving 13 bases between. These records were also assigned to another study, of T cells of mothers and their children. That paper states: Three mothers and their six children, all healthy Caucasians, donated. Among related mother-child pairs, overlap was slightly higher than in unrelated pairs, though not significantly.

The chain recombines TRBV9 with TRBJ2-6; perhaps TRBD1 as D (5 bases). Sequenced sample: blood. The receptor comes from a girl aged 2 to 9 in good health. The CDR3 region is CASSVALRADSGANVLTF. In nucleotides, the CDR3 is TGTGCCAGCAGCGTAGCGCTCAGGGCCGACTCTGGGGCCAACGTCCTGACTTTC.